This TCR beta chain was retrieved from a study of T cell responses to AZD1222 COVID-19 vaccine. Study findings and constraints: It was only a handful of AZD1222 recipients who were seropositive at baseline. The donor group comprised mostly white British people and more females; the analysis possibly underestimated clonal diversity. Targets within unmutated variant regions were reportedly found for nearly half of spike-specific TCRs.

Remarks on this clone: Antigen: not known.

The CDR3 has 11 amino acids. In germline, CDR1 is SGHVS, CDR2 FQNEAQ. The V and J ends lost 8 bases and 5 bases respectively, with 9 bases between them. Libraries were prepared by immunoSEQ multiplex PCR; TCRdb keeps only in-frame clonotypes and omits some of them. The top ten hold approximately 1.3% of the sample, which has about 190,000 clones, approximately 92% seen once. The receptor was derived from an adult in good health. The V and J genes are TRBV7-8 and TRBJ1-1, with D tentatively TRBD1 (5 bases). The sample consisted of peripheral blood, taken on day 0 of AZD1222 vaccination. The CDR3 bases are TGTGCCAGCGGCAGGGTGACTGAAGCTTTCTTT. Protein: CASGRVTEAFF.